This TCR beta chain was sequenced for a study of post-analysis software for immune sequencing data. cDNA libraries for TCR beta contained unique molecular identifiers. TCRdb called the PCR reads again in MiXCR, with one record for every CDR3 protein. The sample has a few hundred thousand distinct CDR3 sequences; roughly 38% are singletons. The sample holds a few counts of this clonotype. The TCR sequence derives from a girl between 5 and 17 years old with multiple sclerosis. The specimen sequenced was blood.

The CDR3 here is CATLQPGANVLTF. CDR3 bases: TGTGCCACCCTACAGCCTGGGGCCAACGTCCTGACTTTC. The chain combines TRBV25-1 with TRBJ2-6; D is ambiguous. Germline-derived CDR1 and CDR2 are MGHDK and SYGVNS. The CDR3 covers 13 residues. With 10 bases removed from V and 2 bases from J, the gap between germline ends came to 9 bases.